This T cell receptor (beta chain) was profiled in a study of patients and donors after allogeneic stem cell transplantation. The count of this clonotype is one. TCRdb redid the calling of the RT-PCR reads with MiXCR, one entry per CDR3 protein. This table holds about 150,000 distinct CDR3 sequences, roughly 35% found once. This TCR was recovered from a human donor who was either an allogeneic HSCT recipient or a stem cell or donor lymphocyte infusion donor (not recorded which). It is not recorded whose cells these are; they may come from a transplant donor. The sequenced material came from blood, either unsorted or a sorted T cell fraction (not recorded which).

The CDR3 DNA sequence: TGTGCCAGCAGTTTATTAGGGGGAGGTAGCAATCAGCCCCAGCATTTT. It translates to CASSLLGGGSNQPQHF. The V call is TRBV28, the J call TRBJ1-5; TRBD1 might be the D (6 bases). The CDR3 consists of 16 residues. V was trimmed by 1 base and J by 0 bases, leaving 10 bases between them. CDR1 and CDR2 (germline): MDHEN, SYDVKM.